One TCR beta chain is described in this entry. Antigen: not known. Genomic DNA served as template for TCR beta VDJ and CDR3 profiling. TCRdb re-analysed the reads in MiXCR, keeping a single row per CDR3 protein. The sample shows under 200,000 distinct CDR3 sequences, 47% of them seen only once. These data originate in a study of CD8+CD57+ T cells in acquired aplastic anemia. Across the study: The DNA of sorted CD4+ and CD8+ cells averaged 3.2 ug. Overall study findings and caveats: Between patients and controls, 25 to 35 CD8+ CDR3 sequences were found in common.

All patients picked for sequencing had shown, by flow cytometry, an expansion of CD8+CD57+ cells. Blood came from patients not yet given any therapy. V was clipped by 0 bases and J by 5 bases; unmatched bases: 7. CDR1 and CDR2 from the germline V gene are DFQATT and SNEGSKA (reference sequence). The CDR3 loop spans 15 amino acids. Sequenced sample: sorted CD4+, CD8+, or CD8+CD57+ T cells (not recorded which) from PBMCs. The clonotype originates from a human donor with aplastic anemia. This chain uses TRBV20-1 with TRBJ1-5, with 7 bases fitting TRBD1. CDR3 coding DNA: TGCAGTGCTAGAGACGGAGGGACAGACTATCAGCCCCAGCATTTT. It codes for CSARDGGTDYQPQHF.